This T cell receptor (beta chain) was sequenced in a study of shared clonotypes between healthy human individuals. About the research overall: Each donor contributed plates that comprised three CD4 naive, three CD4 memory, two CD8 naive and one CD8 memory. The study's findings and limits: Some clonotypes were shared by all four sorted-subset donors, while others were not shared. The non-shared ones had lower generation probabilities than the shared ones.

Profiling relied on immunoSEQ multiplex PCR, and the TCRdb table lists in-frame clones only, not all of them. This table holds about 520,000 clones, 90% to 97% found once. CDR3 length: 13 residues. CDR1 is LNHDA and CDR2 is SQIVND in the germline V gene (reference sequence). The V segment lost 6 bases and the J segment 6 bases; nucleotides outside the gene matches: 1. As to this clone: What it recognizes is unknown.

A CD45RA-negative memory subset and a CD45RA+ naive subset were separated from the CD4+ cells. The sample comprised naive CD4+ T cells sorted from blood. Subset given: CD45RA+ positively selected. The sequence derives from a woman in her thirties in good health. The chain carries TRBV19 and TRBJ2-7; the match to TRBD2 covers 14 bases. Written as DNA, the CDR3 is TGTGCCAGTAGGGGACTAGCGGGAGTCGAGCAGTACTTC. Protein product: CASRGLAGVEQYF.